The rows below give T cell receptor beta chains drawn from one sample of a study of blood T cell repertoires in COVID-19. Using immunoSEQ multiplex PCR, the repertoire was profiled, and TCRdb retains in-frame clones only, with some absent. The table includes tens of thousands of clones, approximately 85% detected once. The specimen was peripheral blood. The receptors derive from a human donor with acute or convalescent COVID-19. The donor label of this sample is uncertain. CDR3s include the opening cysteine and the closing phenylalanine or tryptophan. D genes are given only for firm matches. Part of the rows lack a size; the others show once, few, many or a class for expanded clones.

d_gene | j_gene | v_gene | abundance | CDR3aa | CDR3nt
TRBD1 | TRBJ1-3 | TRBV4-2 | - | CASSSNLARGEGNTIYF | TGTGCCAGCAGCTCAAACTTGGCCAGGGGGGAAGGAAACACCATATATTTT
TRBD1 | TRBJ2-4 | TRBV5-5 | - | CASSLSGQPKNIQYF | TGTGCCAGCAGCTTGTCGGGACAGCCTAAAAACATTCAGTACTTC
TRBD1 | TRBJ1-1 | TRBV5-5 | - | CASSLKGQGNTEAFF | TGTGCCAGCAGCTTGAAGGGACAGGGGAACACTGAAGCTTTCTTT
- | TRBJ2-1 | TRBV27 | - | CASSAKEGGPRGAYNEQFF | TGTGCCAGCAGTGCCAAGGAAGGGGGACCTCGTGGGGCGTACAATGAGCAGTTCTTC
- | TRBJ2-5 | TRBV4-2 | - | CASSQVIAVTGGETQYF | TGTGCCAGCAGCCAAGTTATTGCGGTCACCGGTGGAGAGACCCAGTACTTC
- | TRBJ1-1 | TRBV28 | - | CASLPPASGTEAFF | TGTGCCAGCCTACCCCCAGCATCGGGCACTGAAGCTTTCTTT
- | TRBJ2-1 | TRBV5-6 | - | CASSLVGSSYNEQFF | TGTGCCAGCAGCTTGGTTGGCAGCTCCTACAATGAGCAGTTCTTC
- | TRBJ1-2 | TRBV5-1 | - | CASSLGQLEGYTF | TGCGCCAGCAGCTTAGGACAGCTAGAGGGCTACACCTTC
TRBD2 | TRBJ2-1 | TRBV7-3 | - | CASSTRLAEYNEQFF | TGTGCCAGCAGCACCCGACTAGCGGAATACAATGAGCAGTTCTTC
TRBD2 | TRBJ2-3 | TRBV9 | - | CASSVTAGSGVSTDTQYF | TGTGCCAGCAGCGTGACAGCTGGTAGCGGGGTTAGCACAGATACGCAGTATTTT
TRBD1 | TRBJ2-5 | TRBV10-2 | once | CASRDRGGETQYF | TGCGCCAGCCGGGACAGGGGGGGGGAGACCCAGTACTTC
TRBD1 | TRBJ1-1 | TRBV11-1 | - | CASSSQGDTEAFF | TGTGCCAGCAGCTCGCAGGGGGACACTGAAGCTTTCTTT